The 27 T cell receptor beta chains below all came from one sample that was sequenced in a study of lymphopenia after photon versus proton radiotherapy. Method: immunoSEQ multiplex PCR; TCRdb's copy keeps in-frame clones and lacks some. The top ten hold roughly 2.3% of the sample, which has under 75,000 clones, approximately 90% seen once. This specimen was peripheral blood, taken from a patient treated with photon-based radiotherapy. The receptors were gathered from a woman aged 40 to 55 with cholangiocarcinoma.

The V call is TRBV27, the J call TRBJ1-1; D may be TRBD1 (6 bases). This CDR3 is 13 amino acids long. V was cut by 7 bases and J by 7 bases, with 16 bases left in between. Germline V CDR1 and CDR2: MNHEY, SMNVEV (reference sequence). CDR3 amino acids: CASTIGGGSEAFF. The CDR3 bases are TGTGCCAGCACCATCGGGGGGGGCAGTGAAGCTTTCTTT.

This clone was seen a handful of times. The V and J genes are TRBV11-2 and TRBJ2-3; 11 bases fit TRBD2. The CDR3 is 15 amino acids. Germline CDR1 and CDR2: SGHAT and FQNNGV. The V and J ends lost 5 bases and 3 bases, in that order; junction bases with no gene match: 4. CDR3 sequence: CASSHSGGATDTQYF. DNA of the CDR3: TGTGCCAGCAGCCATAGCGGGGGGGCGACAGATACGCAGTATTTT.

This clone was observed once. V and J are TRBV19 and TRBJ1-4, with D unresolved. CDR3 length: 15 residues. The V gene lost 0 bases and the J gene lost 5 bases, with 10 bases spanning the gap. The germline V gene has CDR1 LNHDA and CDR2 SQIVND (reference sequence). Here the CDR3 reads CASSIETALNEKLFF. The CDR3 nucleotides read TGTGCCAGTAGTATAGAAACCGCTTTGAATGAAAAACTGTTTTTT.

This chain links TRBV6-5 with TRBJ1-2, with a weak D call TRBD1 (6 bases). Germline V gene sequence: CDR1 MNHEY, CDR2 SVGAGI. V was pared by 6 bases and J by 6 bases, with 14 bases between. The CDR3 totals 13 residues. As DNA, the CDR3 is TGTGCCAGCAGAATACAGGGAATTGATGGCTACACCTTC. This sequence encodes CASRIQGIDGYTF.

The chain joins TRBV5-3 to TRBJ1-5; no clear D. TRBV5-3 is identified as an open reading frame with a role that is uncertain. V shed 4 bases and J shed 0 bases, with 14 bases lying between them. The CDR3 has 16 amino acids. CDR3 loop: CARSKPGEHSNQPQHF. The CDR3 DNA reads as TGTGCCAGAAGCAAACCGGGAGAACATAGCAATCAGCCCCAGCATTTT.

The chain carries TRBV6-1 and TRBJ2-5; D assignment may be TRBD1 or TRBD2 (5 bases each). The CDR3 covers 14 residues. Trimming stripped 6 bases from V and 1 base from J, with 12 bases between. CDR1 and CDR2 (germline): MNHNS, SASEGT. DNA for the CDR3: TGTGCCAGCAGGGTAGGGACCGTCCAAGAGACCCAGTACTTC. Encoded protein: CASRVGTVQETQYF.

This clone was seen a few times. V is TRBV5-1 and J is TRBJ2-3; perhaps TRBD2 as D (6 bases). Germline CDR1 and CDR2: SGHRS and YFSETQ. Trimming took 4 bases from V and 1 from J, leaving 19 bases between them. The CDR3 is made up of 17 amino acids. CDR3 in DNA: TGCGCCAGCAGCCCTCCGTGGGGGGATGAGGGCACAGATACGCAGTATTTT. It encodes CASSPPWGDEGTDTQYF. The variable domain in full, with the rest retrieved from reference TRBV5-1 and TRBJ2-3, is KAGVTQTPRYLIKTRGQQVTLSCSPISGHRSVSWYQQTPGQGLQFLFEYFSETQRNKGNFPGRFSGRQFSNSRSEMNVSTLELGDSALYLCASSPPWGDEGTDTQYFGPGTRLTVL.

The chain is built from TRBV6-1 and TRBJ2-7; 8 bases fit TRBD1. Germline V CDR1 and CDR2: MNHNS, SASEGT. The J segment lost 2 bases and the V segment lost 6 bases, leaving 3 bases of the junction unmatched. This CDR3 region has 13 residues. The CDR3, as DNA: TGTGCCAGCAGGAACAGGGGGACCTACGAGCAGTACTTC. Translating gives CASRNRGTYEQYF.

This sequence joins TRBV6-6 and TRBJ1-2; D gene unclear. The CDR3 is made up of 15 amino acids. Per germline, CDR1 MNHNY and CDR2 SVGAGI (reference sequence). V gave up 6 bases and J gave up 8 bases, with 22 bases separating them. The DNA of the CDR3 is TGTGCCAGCAGCCGCACCCCGACGGTGGGTAACGGCTACACCTTC. Amino acids: CASSRTPTVGNGYTF.

This chain uses TRBV9 with TRBJ2-2, with 8 bases aligning to TRBD2. CDR1 is SGDLS and CDR2 is YYNGEE in the germline V gene. CDR3 size: 16 residues. With 3 bases clipped from V and 3 bases from J, the junction kept 7 bases outside the gene matches. The CDR3 loop is CASSGGLAIDTGELFF. The CDR3 region has the DNA TGTGCCAGCAGCGGTGGACTAGCAATAGACACCGGGGAGCTGTTTTTT.

V and J are TRBV5-1 and TRBJ1-5, with 7 bases lining up with TRBD1. The length of the CDR3 is 15 residues. Looked up from germline, CDR1 is SGHRS and CDR2 is YFSETQ. J was trimmed by 7 bases and V by 1 base; bases with no gene match: 8. CDR3 DNA sequence: TGCGCCAGCAGCTTGTTTGCAGGGGGGAGGCAGCCCCAGCATTTT. This gives the protein CASSLFAGGRQPQHF.

Only one count was recorded for this clone. This chain links TRBV28 with TRBJ1-2, with 7 bases lining up with TRBD1. The V and J ends lost 2 bases and 5 bases, in that order; junction bases with no gene match: 11. The germline V gene has CDR1 MDHEN and CDR2 SYDVKM. The CDR3 sequence is 16 residues long. The CDR3: CASSLRPGAGGYGYTF. The CDR3 nucleotides read TGTGCCAGCAGTTTAAGGCCCGGGGCAGGGGGTTATGGCTACACCTTC.

The chain has TRBV6-5 and TRBJ1-1; 7 bases are shared with TRBD1. Germline V CDR1 and CDR2: MNHEY, SVGAGI. After removal of 4 bases from V and 0 bases from J, the junction contained 2 bases not matched to a gene. The CDR3 contains 14 residues. The CDR3 DNA is TGTGCCAGCAGTTTAGACAGGGTGAACACTGAAGCTTTCTTT. Residues: CASSLDRVNTEAFF.

CDR3: CASRPASREQYF. The CDR3 DNA is TGTGCCAGCAGGCCCGCTAGCCGCGAGCAGTACTTC. J is TRBJ2-7 and V is TRBV28; D might be TRBD2 (5 bases). The germline V gene encodes CDR1 MDHEN and CDR2 SYDVKM. V was shortened by 6 bases and J by 6 bases, with 12 bases between the two germline ends. CDR3 size: 12 residues.

The CDR3, as DNA: TGTGCCAGCTCACCGAGACAGTCCAATGAGCAGTTCTTC. It specifies CASSPRQSNEQFF. The rearrangement joins TRBV18 to TRBJ2-1, with TRBD1 as a possible D gene (5 bases). The V end was cut by 3 bases, the J end by 6 bases, with 9 bases between. The CDR3 is 13 residues long. CDR1 is KGHSH and CDR2 is LQKENI in the germline V gene. The full variable domain, its missing parts supplied by reference TRBV18 and TRBJ2-1, is NAGVMQNPRHLVRRRGQEARLRCSPMKGHSHVYWYRQLPEEGLKFMVYLQKENIIDESGMPKERFSAEFPKEGPSILRIQQVVRGDSAAYFCASSPRQSNEQFFGPGTRLTVL.

The genes are TRBV4-1 and TRBJ1-2, with TRBD1 as a possible D gene (5 bases). This CDR3 comprises 15 residues. Trimming shortened V by 1 base and J by 4 bases, and 13 bases separated the two germline ends. CDR1 and CDR2 (germline): MGHRA, YSYEKL. The CDR3 loop is CASSQGGTQAYGYTF. The CDR3 nucleotides read TGCGCCAGCAGCCAAGGGGGCACTCAAGCCTATGGCTACACCTTC.

In its sample, this clone was seen once. This chain joins TRBV5-1 and TRBJ1-5, with 7 bases that match TRBD1. J was trimmed by 7 bases and V by 0 bases; bases with no gene match: 10. The CDR3 is 16 residues long. Germline loops: CDR1 SGHRS, CDR2 YFSETQ. The CDR3 coding sequence is TGCGCCAGCAGCTTGGAAGGGAGGCAGGGGGGCCAGCCCCAGCATTTT. Translation gives CASSLEGRQGGQPQHF.

CDR3 sequence reads: CASSFGGSADTQYF. CDR3 in DNA: TGTGCCAGCAGCTTCGGGGGGAGCGCGGATACGCAGTATTTT. The chain joins TRBV11-3 to TRBJ2-3; 7 nucleotides match TRBD2. CDR1 and CDR2 (germline): SGHNT, YENEEA. The J segment lost 6 bases and the V segment lost 3 bases, leaving 6 bases of the junction unmatched. The CDR3 length is 14 residues.

This clone was counted a single time. The chain uses TRBV11-2 and TRBJ2-1; 14 nucleotides agree with TRBD2. The J segment lost 9 bases and the V segment lost 4 bases, leaving 8 bases of the junction unmatched. Germline V gene data show CDR1 as SGHAT and CDR2 as FQNNGV. The CDR3 length is 16 residues. In nucleotides, the CDR3 is TGTGCCAGCAGCTGGGGACTAGCGGGAGAAAGGAGTGAGCAGTTCTTC. Translated: CASSWGLAGERSEQFF.

The chain uses TRBV11-2 and TRBJ1-3, with D possibly TRBD1 on 5 matching bases. This CDR3 region has 13 residues. Trimming shortened V by 4 bases and J by 11 bases, and 15 bases separated the two germline ends. Germline lookup yields CDR1 SGHAT and CDR2 FQNNGV. Here the CDR3 DNA reads TGTGCCAGCAGCTCCCGACAGTACCCCGCCATATATTTT. Its translation is CASSSRQYPAIYF.

The chain carries TRBV27 and TRBJ2-1, with 7 bases that match TRBD2. V lost 7 bases and J lost 8; bases outside the gene matches: 2. This CDR3 is 11 amino acids long. Germline V gene sequence: CDR1 MNHEY, CDR2 SMNVEV (reference sequence). The CDR3 region is CASKRGDEQFF. The CDR3 DNA is TGTGCCAGCAAGCGGGGCGATGAGCAGTTCTTC.

The J gene is TRBJ2-1, the V gene TRBV5-1; TRBD2 aligns across 7 bases. Per germline, CDR1 SGHRS and CDR2 YFSETQ. The CDR3 covers 16 residues. The J segment lost 0 bases and the V segment lost 5 bases, leaving 8 bases of the junction unmatched. CDR3 sequence: CASSPESGISYNEQFF. CDR3 DNA: TGCGCCAGCAGTCCGGAGAGCGGGATCTCCTACAATGAGCAGTTCTTC.

This clone has only one observation. The chain employs TRBV2 and TRBJ1-1; D may be TRBD1 (6 bases). Per germline, CDR1 SNHLY and CDR2 FYNNEI. The CDR3 consists of 14 residues. Trimming took 6 bases from V and 6 from J, leaving 17 bases between them. The DNA for the CDR3 is TGTGCCAGCAGAGCGAACTCGGGACACTCTGAAGCTTTCTTT. Protein: CASRANSGHSEAFF.

The rearrangement uses TRBV4-2 and TRBJ2-1; either TRBD1 or TRBD2 may supply D (6 bases each). The CDR3 spans 15 residues. Looked up from germline, CDR1 is LGHNA and CDR2 is YNFKEQ. Trimming removed 5 bases at V and 6 bases at J, with 17 bases between. The CDR3 reads CASSLNRGLRNEQFF. The CDR3 coding sequence is TGTGCCAGCAGCTTGAATCGGGGGCTTCGCAATGAGCAGTTCTTC.

The rearrangement joins TRBV6-6 to TRBJ1-5, with D tentatively TRBD1 (5 bases). The CDR3 loop spans 16 amino acids. The V gene lost 5 bases and the J gene lost 3 bases, with 17 bases spanning the gap. Germline CDR1 MNHNY, CDR2 SVGAGI (reference sequence). CDR3 residues: CASSTPRAGLNQPQHF. The CDR3 DNA reads as TGTGCCAGCAGTACTCCCAGGGCAGGTCTCAATCAGCCCCAGCATTTT.

This chain connects TRBV28 to TRBJ1-6, with a weak D call TRBD1 (5 bases). Germline V gene sequence: CDR1 MDHEN, CDR2 SYDVKM. V was clipped by 2 bases and J by 5 bases, with 13 bases between them. This CDR3 is 16 amino acids long. CDR3 nucleotide sequence: TGTGCCAGCAGTTTACATTTTGCAGGGAATAATTCACCCCTCCACTTT. Its translation is CASSLHFAGNNSPLHF.

The table lists this clone with a count of one. The V and J genes are TRBV9 and TRBJ2-1; 11 bases match TRBD1. J gave up 9 bases and V 4 bases, and 6 bases lay outside the gene matches. The germline gives CDR1 SGDLS, CDR2 YYNGEE. This CDR3 has 14 residues. The CDR3 here is CASSFTGQGGEQFF. CDR3 sequence (DNA): TGTGCCAGCAGCTTCACGGGACAGGGGGGTGAGCAGTTCTTC.